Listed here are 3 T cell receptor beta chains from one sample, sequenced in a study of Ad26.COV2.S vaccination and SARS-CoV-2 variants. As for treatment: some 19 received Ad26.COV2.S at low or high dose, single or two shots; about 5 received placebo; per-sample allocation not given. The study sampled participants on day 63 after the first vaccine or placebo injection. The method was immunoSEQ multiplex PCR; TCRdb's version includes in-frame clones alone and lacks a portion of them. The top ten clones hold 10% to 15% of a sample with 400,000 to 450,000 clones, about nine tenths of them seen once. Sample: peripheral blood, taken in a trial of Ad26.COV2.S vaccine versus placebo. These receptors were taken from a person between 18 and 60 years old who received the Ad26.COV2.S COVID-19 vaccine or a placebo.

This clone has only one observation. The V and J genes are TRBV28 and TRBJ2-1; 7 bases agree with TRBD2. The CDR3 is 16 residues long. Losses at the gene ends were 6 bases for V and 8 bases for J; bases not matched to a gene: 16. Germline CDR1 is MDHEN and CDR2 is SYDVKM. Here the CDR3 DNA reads TGTGCCAGCAGCTCCTCTGATCGGGAGGTGGTGGATGAGCAGTTCTTC. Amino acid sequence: CASSSSDREVVDEQFF.

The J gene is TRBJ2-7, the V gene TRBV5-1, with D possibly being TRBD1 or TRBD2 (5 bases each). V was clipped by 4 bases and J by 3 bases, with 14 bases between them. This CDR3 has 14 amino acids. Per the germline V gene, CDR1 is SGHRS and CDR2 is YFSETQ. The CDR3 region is CASSPGTGFYEQYF. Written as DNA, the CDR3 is TGCGCCAGCAGCCCGGGGACGGGTTTCTACGAGCAGTACTTC.

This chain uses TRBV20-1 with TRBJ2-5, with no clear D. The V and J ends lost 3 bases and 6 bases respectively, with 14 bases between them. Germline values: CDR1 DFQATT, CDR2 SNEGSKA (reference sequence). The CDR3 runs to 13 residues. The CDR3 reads CSASFGHGQTQYF. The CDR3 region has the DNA TGCAGTGCTAGTTTCGGGCACGGGCAGACCCAGTACTTC.